The present T cell receptor (beta chain) was sequenced within a study of blood T cell repertoires in COVID-19. The overall study: The analysed material was cDNA or gDNA that came from T cells, B-cell-depleted T cells, or PBMCs.

Profiling relied on immunoSEQ multiplex PCR, and the TCRdb table lists in-frame clones only, not all of them. The sample carries about 410,000 clones, approximately 90% recorded once. The trim removed 6 bases at V and 5 bases at J, leaving 10 bases unmatched. Germline V CDR1 and CDR2: SGHNT, YYREEE (reference sequence). The CDR3 runs to 14 residues. The rearrangement uses TRBV5-4 and TRBJ2-5, with 7 positions matching TRBD2. The receptor's source is a woman aged 25-40 years with active or convalescent COVID-19. The sequenced material came from peripheral blood. The CDR3 DNA follows: TGTGCCAGCACGTCAGGCGGGGGTGCTGAGACCCAGTACTTC. Its translation: CASTSGGGAETQYF.